A selection of T cell receptor beta chains follows, all from one sample in a study of glioma-infiltrating T cells after dendritic cell vaccination. The method was immunoSEQ multiplex PCR; TCRdb's version includes in-frame clones alone and lacks a portion of them. The sample lists 85,000 to 100,000 clones; approximately 80% were seen once. Sequenced here: blood, sampled after dendritic cell vaccination. These receptors all stem from a human donor with glioblastoma. Each CDR3 is given with its conserved first and last residue. D genes are given only for firm matches. Size is stated for part of the rows, as once, few or many counts, or as a class when the clone is expanded.

>TRBV28|TRBD2|.|TRBJ2-1
CASSRLAGAYNEQFF
TGTGCCAGCAGTCGACTAGCGGGAGCCTACAATGAGCAGTTCTTC
>TRBV18|.|.|TRBJ1-3
CASSSTDSNTIYF
TGTGCCAGCTCATCGACAGACTCCAACACCATATATTTT
>TRBV11-3|TRBD1|.|TRBJ2-3
CASSLGQGYTDTQYF
TGTGCCAGCAGCTTGGGACAGGGATACACAGATACGCAGTATTTT
>TRBV6-1|TRBD1|.|TRBJ2-1
CASSEAGTDYNEQFF
TGTGCCAGCAGTGAAGCCGGGACAGATTACAATGAGCAGTTCTTC
>TRBV6-1|TRBD2|.|TRBJ2-3
CASSLGLAGTDTQYF
TGTGCCAGCAGCCTAGGACTAGCGGGCACAGATACGCAGTATTTT
>TRBV6-6|.|.|TRBJ2-7
CASSYLAAYEQYF
TGTGCCAGCAGTTACCTGGCGGCCTACGAGCAGTACTTC
>TRBV27|TRBD1|.|TRBJ2-5
CASSLETGGGQETQYF
TGTGCCAGCAGTTTAGAGACAGGGGGGGGACAAGAGACCCAGTACTTC
>TRBV6-7|.|few|TRBJ1-4
CASIRTTKVNEKLFF
TGTGCCAGCATAAGAACTACAAAGGTTAATGAAAAACTGTTTTTT
>TRBV30|.|.|TRBJ2-5
CAWSRVREETQYF
TGTGCCTGGAGCAGGGTCCGGGAGGAGACCCAGTACTTC
>TRBV9|.|.|TRBJ2-1
CASSVTATGYNEQFF
TGTGCCAGCAGCGTAACCGCTACCGGGTACAATGAGCAGTTCTTC
>TRBV7-2|.|few|TRBJ1-2
CASSFRTSGYTF
TGTGCCAGCAGCTTTAGGACTTCAGGCTACACCTTC
>TRBV6-1|.|.|TRBJ1-2
CASSDWAGTGYGYTF
TGTGCCAGCAGTGACTGGGCGGGAACCGGTTATGGCTACACCTTC
>TRBV2|.|.|TRBJ1-4
CASRVTSVKLFF
TGTGCCAGCAGGGTTACAAGCGTAAAACTGTTTTTT
>TRBV28|TRBD2|.|TRBJ2-1
CASSPLLADSYNEQFF
TGTGCCAGCAGTCCCCTACTAGCGGACTCCTACAATGAGCAGTTCTTC
>TRBV11-1|.|.|TRBJ2-7
CASSLGLIYEQYF
TGTGCCAGCAGCCTGGGACTTATTTACGAGCAGTACTTC
>TRBV9|.|once|TRBJ1-2
CASSERGNPGHAYGYTF
TGTGCCAGCAGCGAGCGGGGGAATCCAGGGCACGCCTATGGCTACACCTTC
>TRBV5-1|.|.|TRBJ1-1
CASGLQWNTEAFF
TGCGCCAGCGGATTACAGTGGAACACTGAAGCTTTCTTT
>TRBV4-1|TRBD1|.|TRBJ1-1
CASSHSRTGGTEAFF
TGCGCCAGCAGCCATTCTCGGACAGGGGGCACTGAAGCTTTCTTT
>TRBV5-4|TRBD2|.|TRBJ2-3
CASSAGLAGIPSTDTQYF
TGTGCCAGCAGCGCGGGACTAGCGGGGATTCCTAGCACAGATACGCAGTATTTT
>TRBV5-6|.|.|TRBJ1-1
CASSLVQMNTEAFF
TGTGCCAGCAGCTTGGTTCAGATGAACACTGAAGCTTTCTTT
>TRBV4-1|TRBD2|.|TRBJ2-1
CASSRGLAGGPSYNEQFF
TGCGCCAGCAGCCGTGGACTAGCGGGAGGGCCCTCCTACAATGAGCAGTTCTTC
>TRBV7-2|TRBD2|.|TRBJ2-4
CASSKAGVNIQYF
TGTGCCAGCAGCAAAGCGGGAGTGAACATTCAGTACTTC
>TRBV18|TRBD1|few|TRBJ2-2
CASSGQGSNTGELFF
TGTGCCAGCTCAGGACAGGGGAGCAACACCGGGGAGCTGTTTTTT
>TRBV4-1|TRBD1|.|TRBJ2-1
CASSLDRSSYNEQFF
TGCGCCAGCAGCTTGGACAGGAGCTCCTACAATGAGCAGTTCTTC
>TRBV9|.|.|TRBJ2-1
CASSETGRGEQFF
TGTGCCAGCAGCGAAACAGGGCGAGGGGAGCAGTTCTTC
>TRBV4-2|TRBD2|.|TRBJ2-1
CASSQALAGGNEQFF
TGTGCCAGCAGCCAAGCGCTAGCGGGAGGAAATGAGCAGTTCTTC
>TRBV27|TRBD2|.|TRBJ2-5
CASSPVTSGVGETQYF
TGTGCCAGCAGTCCCGTGACTAGCGGGGTTGGGGAGACCCAGTACTTC
>TRBV2|.|.|TRBJ1-2
CASSGQYYGYTF
TGTGCCAGCAGTGGGCAATACTATGGCTACACCTTC
>TRBV6-1|.|.|TRBJ1-2
CASSISWGEGGYTF
TGTGCCAGCAGTATTTCATGGGGTGAGGGTGGCTACACCTTC
>TRBV15|TRBD1|.|TRBJ1-5
CATSRDRGGDQPQHF
TGTGCCACCAGCAGAGATCGAGGGGGCGATCAGCCCCAGCATTTT
>TRBV6-6|TRBD1|.|TRBJ1-2
CASSPRRTGESGYTF
TGTGCCAGCAGTCCCCGCCGGACAGGGGAATCTGGCTACACCTTC
>TRBV7-8|TRBD2|.|TRBJ2-7
CASSPGLARVAYEQYF
TGTGCCAGCAGCCCGGGACTAGCCCGGGTGGCCTACGAGCAGTACTTC
>TRBV27|TRBD2|.|TRBJ2-5
CASSSGLAQYF
TGTGCCAGCAGTTCCGGACTAGCCCAGTACTTC
>TRBV7-9|.|.|TRBJ1-1
CASSNWGGAEAFF
TGTGCCAGCAGCAACTGGGGAGGGGCTGAAGCTTTCTTT
>TRBV5-4|TRBD1|.|TRBJ1-2
CASSPQGARDYGYTF
TGTGCCAGCAGCCCTCAGGGGGCGCGTGACTATGGCTACACCTTC
>TRBV27|TRBD1|.|TRBJ1-4
CASSLGFRQGNEKLFF
TGTGCCAGCAGTCTGGGGTTTAGACAGGGGAATGAAAAACTGTTTTTT
>TRBV7-8|.|.|TRBJ1-5
CASSLTDSNQPQHF
TGTGCCAGCAGCTTGACAGATAGCAATCAGCCCCAGCATTTT
>TRBV28|TRBD1|.|TRBJ2-3
CASSSGQGLGTQYF
TGTGCCAGCAGCTCAGGACAGGGCTTGGGTACGCAGTATTTT
>TRBV6-5|.|.|TRBJ2-4
CASSYDYQAKNIQYF
TGTGCCAGCAGTTACGACTACCAAGCCAAAAACATTCAGTACTTC
>TRBV5-1|TRBD2|few|TRBJ2-5
CASSLKLAGVQETQYF
TGCGCCAGCAGCTTGAAACTAGCGGGGGTCCAAGAGACCCAGTACTTC
>TRBV29-1|TRBD1|once|TRBJ2-1
CSGQGLDRTKQFF
TGCAGCGGACAGGGTTTAGACCGAACCAAGCAGTTCTTC
>TRBV7-2|.|.|TRBJ2-7
CASSLADIYEQYF
TGTGCCAGCAGCTTAGCGGACATCTACGAGCAGTACTTC
>TRBV7-9|.|few|TRBJ1-5
CASSRAGDQPQHF
TGTGCCAGCAGCCGCGCGGGAGATCAGCCCCAGCATTTT
>TRBV30|TRBD2|once|TRBJ2-2
CAWSVLAGGTGELFF
TGTGCCTGGAGTGTACTAGCGGGAGGTACCGGGGAGCTGTTTTTT
>TRBV4-1|TRBD2|.|TRBJ2-1
CASSQEVTSGIYNEQFF
TGCGCCAGCAGCCAAGAGGTCACTAGCGGGATATACAATGAGCAGTTCTTC